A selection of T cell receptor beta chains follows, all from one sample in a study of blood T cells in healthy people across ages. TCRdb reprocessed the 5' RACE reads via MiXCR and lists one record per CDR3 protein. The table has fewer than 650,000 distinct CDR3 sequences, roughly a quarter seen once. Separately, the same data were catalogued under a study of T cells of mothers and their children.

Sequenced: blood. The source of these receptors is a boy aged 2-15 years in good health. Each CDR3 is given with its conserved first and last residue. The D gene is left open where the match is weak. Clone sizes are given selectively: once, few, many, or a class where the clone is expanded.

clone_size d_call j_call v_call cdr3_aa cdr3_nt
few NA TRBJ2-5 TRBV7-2 CASSLYRETQYF TGTGCCAGCAGCTTATATCGAGAGACCCAGTACTTC
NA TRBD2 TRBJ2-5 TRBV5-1 CASSGHRGLAGGPGETQYF TGCGCCAGCAGCGGCCATCGAGGACTAGCGGGAGGGCCGGGAGAGACCCAGTACTTC
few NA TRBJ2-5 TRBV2 CASSEVPGGSETQYF TGTGCCAGCAGTGAGGTCCCGGGGGGCAGTGAGACCCAGTACTTC
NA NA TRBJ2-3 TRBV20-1 CSARGEPAASDTQYF TGCAGTGCTAGAGGGGAGCCAGCGGCAAGCGATACGCAGTATTTT
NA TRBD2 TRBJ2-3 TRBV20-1 CSARTSGATDTQYF TGCAGTGCTAGGACTAGCGGGGCCACAGATACGCAGTATTTT
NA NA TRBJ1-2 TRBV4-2 CASSQEIRASYYGYTF TGTGCCAGCAGCCAAGAAATAAGGGCATCTTACTATGGCTACACCTTC
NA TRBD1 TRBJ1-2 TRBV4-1 CASSQGLLRDRGSSGYGYTF TGCGCCAGCAGCCAAGGTCTTCTCCGGGACAGGGGTTCTTCAGGCTATGGCTACACCTTC
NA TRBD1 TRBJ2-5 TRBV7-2 CASSPGTGNRQTQYF TGTGCCAGCAGCCCAGGGACAGGGAATAGACAGACCCAGTACTTC
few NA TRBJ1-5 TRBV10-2 CASSETAVQPQHF TGCGCCAGCAGTGAAACGGCCGTTCAGCCCCAGCATTTT
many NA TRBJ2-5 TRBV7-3 CASSLKLDQETQYF TGTGCCAGCAGCTTAAAATTGGACCAAGAGACCCAGTACTTC
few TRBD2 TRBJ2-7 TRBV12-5 CASGLVGSGGVGSYEQYF TGTGCTAGTGGTTTGGTCGGTAGCGGGGGCGTCGGGTCTTACGAGCAGTACTTC
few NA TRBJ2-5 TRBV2 CASRKDLSETQYF TGTGCCAGCAGGAAGGACTTGTCTGAGACCCAGTACTTC
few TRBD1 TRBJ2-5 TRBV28 CASSLRGQGQYF TGTGCCAGCAGTTTAAGGGGACAGGGCCAGTACTTC
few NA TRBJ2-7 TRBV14 CASSQISGLGTPSYEQYF TGTGCCAGCAGCCAAATCTCCGGTTTAGGGACTCCTTCCTACGAGCAGTACTTC
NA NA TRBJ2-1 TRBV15 CATSRDLALLEQFF TGTGCCACCAGCAGAGACTTGGCCCTCTTGGAGCAGTTCTTC
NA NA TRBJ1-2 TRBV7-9 CASSSDTFYGYTF TGTGCCAGCAGCTCTGACACCTTCTATGGCTACACCTTC
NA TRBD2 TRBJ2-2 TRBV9 CASSAGLAGTGELFF TGTGCCAGCAGCGCGGGACTAGCGGGGACCGGGGAGCTGTTTTTT
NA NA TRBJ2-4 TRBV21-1 CASSKAQRVKVAKNIQYF TGTGCCAGCAGCAAAGCGCAGAGAGTTAAGGTAGCCAAAAACATTCAGTACTTC
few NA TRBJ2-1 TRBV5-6 CASSLMGRSDYEQFF TGTGCCAGCAGCTTGATGGGGCGTAGTGATTATGAGCAGTTCTTC
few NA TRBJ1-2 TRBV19 CASRGQGHYGYTF TGTGCCAGTAGAGGGCAGGGCCACTATGGCTACACCTTC
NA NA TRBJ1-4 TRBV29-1 CSVGEGERNEKLFF TGCAGCGTTGGGGAGGGGGAACGCAATGAAAAACTGTTTTTT
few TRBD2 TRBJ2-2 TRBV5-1 CASSWSPSGSTGELFF TGCGCCAGCAGCTGGAGTCCTAGCGGGAGCACCGGGGAGCTGTTTTTT
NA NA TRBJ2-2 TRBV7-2 CASRLPYGTGNTGELFF TGTGCCAGCAGACTCCCATATGGGACGGGGAACACCGGGGAGCTGTTTTTT
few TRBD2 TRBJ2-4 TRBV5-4 CASSLESSGRRKYF TGTGCCAGCAGCTTGGAAAGTAGCGGGAGGAGGAAGTACTTC
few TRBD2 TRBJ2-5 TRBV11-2 CASSFFPGTSGDQETQYF TGTGCCAGCAGCTTTTTTCCAGGGACTAGCGGGGACCAAGAGACCCAGTACTTC
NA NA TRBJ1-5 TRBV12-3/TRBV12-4 CASRSGESNQPQHF TGTGCCAGCAGATCAGGGGAAAGCAATCAGCCCCAGCATTTT
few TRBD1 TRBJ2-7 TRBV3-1 CASSQERLGTGDYEQYF TGTGCCAGCAGCCAAGAGAGGTTGGGGACAGGGGACTACGAGCAGTACTTC
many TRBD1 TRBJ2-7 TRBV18 CASSPGTAHEQYF TGTGCCAGCTCACCAGGGACAGCCCACGAGCAGTACTTC
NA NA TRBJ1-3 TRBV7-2 CASSLGILDTIYF TGTGCCAGCAGCTTAGGAATATTGGACACCATATATTTT
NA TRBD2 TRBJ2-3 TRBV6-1 CATHRGLAGGPVDTQYF TGTGCCACACACCGGGGACTAGCGGGAGGGCCGGTAGATACGCAGTATTTT
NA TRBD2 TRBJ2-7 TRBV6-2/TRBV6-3 CASRKGLAGITPYEQYF TGTGCCAGCAGAAAGGGACTAGCGGGGATTACCCCCTACGAGCAGTACTTC
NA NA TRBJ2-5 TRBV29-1 CSVWRAQETQYF TGCAGCGTGTGGCGTGCCCAAGAGACCCAGTACTTC
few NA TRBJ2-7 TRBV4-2 CASSQGELGTPVEYF TGTGCCAGCAGCCAAGGGGAGTTAGGCACCCCTGTGGAGTACTTC
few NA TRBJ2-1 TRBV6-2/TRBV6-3 CASTYGTPIYNEQFF TGTGCCAGCACCTACGGGACACCGATTTACAATGAGCAGTTCTTC
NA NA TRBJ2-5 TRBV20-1 CSARVLGEGAGETQYF TGCAGTGCTAGAGTTTTGGGGGAGGGGGCGGGGGAGACCCAGTACTTC